These 21 T cell receptor beta chains share one sample of origin, sequenced in a study of monozygotic twins with inflammatory bowel disease. TCRdb reprocessed the 5' RACE reads, keeping one entry per CDR3 protein, no DNA. The ten top clones account for around 2.5%, within a sample of around 380,000 distinct CDR3 sequences. Specimen: blood. All receptors come from a human donor with ulcerative colitis or Crohn's disease, or a healthy co-twin of an affected twin (not recorded which).

The chain has TRBV6-5 and TRBJ2-6; checking the TCRdb D call of TRBD1 is not possible without DNA. The CDR3 totals 17 residues. The germline V gene encodes CDR1 MNHEY and CDR2 SVGAGI. The CDR3 loop reads CASSYAQGRPGANVLTF.

CDR3 region: CASSSGSYLYEQYF. The chain has TRBV5-1 and TRBJ2-7. The CDR3 contains 14 residues. Germline-derived CDR1 and CDR2 are SGHRS and YFSETQ. Variable domain in full (rest from reference TRBV5-1 and TRBJ2-7): KAGVTQTPRYLIKTRGQQVTLSCSPISGHRSVSWYQQTPGQGLQFLFEYFSETQRNKGNFPGRFSGRQFSNSRSEMNVSTLELGDSALYLCASSSGSYLYEQYFGPGTRLTVT.

The CDR3 region is CASRPEPTDTQYF. This chain joins TRBV19 and TRBJ2-3. The germline gives CDR1 LNHDA, CDR2 SQIVND (reference sequence). The CDR3 runs 13 residues.

CDR3: CAWSVRLSGRPPTNTGELFF. The rearrangement links TRBV30 to TRBJ2-2; as DNA is missing, the TRBD2 call by TCRdb cannot be tested. The CDR3 sequence is 20 residues long. CDR1 and CDR2 (germline): GTSNPN, SVGIG (reference sequence).

The chain is built from TRBV12-3 or TRBV12-4 and TRBJ2-1. CDR3 length: 12 residues. CDR3 region: CASSLPMREQFF.

This chain links TRBV12-3 or TRBV12-4 with TRBJ2-2; TCRdb's D call, TRBD1, is unchecked because there is no DNA. CDR3 size: 14 residues. CDR3 region: CASSPQGGTGELFF.

The rearrangement links TRBV6-5 to TRBJ1-1; the D gene TCRdb calls, TRBD1, cannot be checked with no DNA. Germline CDR1 MNHEY, CDR2 SVGAGI. The CDR3 extends over 13 amino acids. The CDR3 region is CASSRDRWTEAFF.

The chain links TRBV20-1 to TRBJ1-5. The CDR3 contains 16 residues. CDR1 is DFQATT and CDR2 is SNEGSKA in the germline V gene (reference sequence). This chain's CDR3 is CSAPGPRGGVEEPQHF.

This rearrangement joins TRBV19 to TRBJ1-5; without DNA, the TCRdb call of TRBD1 cannot be checked. The CDR3 spans 13 residues. Looked up from germline, CDR1 is LNHDA and CDR2 is SQIVND (reference sequence). CDR3 loop: CASRVDRIQPQHF.

The chain uses TRBV7-2 and TRBJ2-7. The CDR3 has 13 residues. CDR1 is SGHTA and CDR2 is FQGNSA in the germline V gene. The chain's CDR3 is CASSLWAAYEQYF.

The V gene is TRBV10-3, the J gene TRBJ2-7; absent DNA, TCRdb's TRBD1 call cannot be checked. CDR3 length: 15 amino acids. Germline CDR1 is ENHRY and CDR2 is SYGVKD. The chain's CDR3 is CAISEGGGPLDEQYF.

This rearrangement joins TRBV5-1 to TRBJ1-3; TCRdb's assignment of TRBD1 cannot be checked, as there is no DNA. The CDR3 runs 17 residues. Germline V gives CDR1 SGHRS, CDR2 YFSETQ. CDR3 protein: CASSLLTYGGSGNTIYF.

V and J are TRBV6-1 and TRBJ2-1; the D call from TCRdb, TRBD1, cannot be confirmed without DNA. CDR3 length: 16 amino acids. CDR1 is MNHNS, CDR2 SASEGT, per germline. The CDR3: CASSPRTRQGRYEQFF.

The V gene is TRBV7-2, the J gene TRBJ2-5; TCRdb gives TRBD2 as the D gene, but with no DNA this cannot be confirmed. The CDR3 totals 15 residues. Germline V lookup: CDR1 SGHTA, CDR2 FQGNSA. The CDR3 here is CASSFPTGLGETQYF.

The V call is TRBV19, the J call TRBJ2-2. Looked up from germline, CDR1 is LNHDA and CDR2 is SQIVND (reference sequence). The CDR3 sequence is 15 residues long. CDR3 protein: CASSIDRLQSGELFF.

The V gene is TRBV5-6, the J gene TRBJ2-2; no DNA is available, so the TRBD1 call from TCRdb remains unchecked. The CDR3 runs 13 residues. Germline V lookup: CDR1 SGHDT, CDR2 YYEEEE. The CDR3 reads CASSLTGVGELFF.

The chain uses TRBV6-1 and TRBJ2-3. The CDR3 length is 12 residues. The V gene's germline CDR1 is MNHNS and CDR2 SASEGT. The CDR3 loop is CASSVAVDTQYF.

CDR3 in amino acids: CASSLERVSGELFF. The rearrangement links TRBV5-4 to TRBJ2-2; TCRdb selects TRBD2, and the lack of DNA leaves this call unchecked. The germline CDR1 and CDR2 sequences are SGHNT and YYREEE (reference sequence). The CDR3 extends over 14 amino acids. Full variable domain (missing parts from reference TRBV5-4 and TRBJ2-2): ETGVTQSPTHLIKTRGQQVTLRCSSQSGHNTVSWYQQALGQGPQFIFQYYREEENGRGNFPPRFSGLQFPNYSSELNVNALELDDSALYLCASSLERVSGELFFGEGSRLTVL.

The chain employs TRBV15 and TRBJ1-6; TCRdb gives TRBD1 as the D gene, but with no DNA this cannot be confirmed. Germline CDR1 reads LNHNV; CDR2 reads YYDKDF (reference sequence). The CDR3 is 14 amino acids. This chain's CDR3 is CATSREGGNSPLHF.

The rearrangement uses TRBV29-1 and TRBJ2-7; the TCRdb D gene call, TRBD2, has no DNA to confirm it. This CDR3 has 13 residues. Germline values: CDR1 SQVTM, CDR2 ANQGSEA. CDR3 sequence reads: CSVGGRSSYEQYF.

The chain carries TRBV5-1 and TRBJ2-3; TCRdb's D gene call, TRBD1, goes unchecked for lack of DNA. There are 14 residues in the CDR3. Germline V gene data show CDR1 as SGHRS and CDR2 as YFSETQ. The CDR3 sequence is CASSGGQGSDTQYF.